Below, 24 T cell receptor beta chains from the same sample are listed, as sequenced in a study of blood T cell repertoires in COVID-19. Method: immunoSEQ multiplex PCR; TCRdb's copy keeps in-frame clones and lacks some. The data hold 90,000 to 110,000 clones, with over 70% observed a single time. Material: peripheral blood. Receptors originate from a human donor in a cohort sampled during active or convalescent COVID-19.

The J gene is TRBJ2-3, the V gene TRBV2, with D maybe TRBD2 (6 bases). Germline CDR1 SNHLY, CDR2 FYNNEI. V lost 8 bases to trimming and J lost 2 bases, with 11 bases between them. The CDR3 has 13 residues. DNA of the CDR3: TGTGCCAGCCGGGACTTCGTCACAGATACGCAGTATTTT. This encodes CASRDFVTDTQYF.

This chain links TRBV9 with TRBJ2-2; 7 bases are a match to TRBD1. Germline values: CDR1 SGDLS, CDR2 YYNGEE. Unmatched junction bases numbered 6, after V lost 0 bases and J lost 7 bases. This CDR3 is 15 amino acids long. This CDR3 is CASSVDKGAVGELFF. CDR3 DNA sequence: TGTGCCAGCAGCGTAGATAAGGGGGCGGTCGGGGAGCTGTTTTTT.

The chain links TRBV2 to TRBJ2-5, with 14 bases matching TRBD2. V was clipped by 5 bases and J by 0 bases; unmatched bases: 8. The CDR3 extends over 18 amino acids. Looked up from germline, CDR1 is SNHLY and CDR2 is FYNNEI. The CDR3 DNA sequence: TGTGCCAGCAGTTCCGGGACTAGCGGGGGTTTTTACCAAGAGACCCAGTACTTC. This translates into CASSSGTSGGFYQETQYF.

This clone occurred once. This chain links TRBV5-4 with TRBJ2-5, with 8 positions matching TRBD2. Unmatched junction bases numbered 7, after V lost 0 bases and J lost 3 bases. The CDR3 has 16 residues. Germline CDR1 and CDR2: SGHNT and YYREEE (reference sequence). The CDR3 loop reads CASSLAGGGLKETQYF. The CDR3 bases are TGTGCCAGCAGCTTGGCCGGGGGGGGCCTAAAAGAGACCCAGTACTTC.

The genes are TRBV18 and TRBJ2-2, with a possible D match to TRBD2 (6 bases). Per the germline V gene, CDR1 is KGHSH and CDR2 is LQKENI. The CDR3 runs to 15 residues. Between the trimmed V and J ends, which lost 8 bases and 4 bases, there was a span of 17 bases. The CDR3 DNA reads TGTGCCAGCGCCCTGGAGGGGTTGGGCACCGGGGAGCTGTTTTTT. As protein: CASALEGLGTGELFF.

This clone has a handful of counts. V gene TRBV7-2 combines with J gene TRBJ1-1, with TRBD1 matching 10 bases. From germline, CDR1 is SGHTA and CDR2 FQGNSA. This CDR3 has 17 residues. The V and J ends lost 3 bases and 1 base, in that order; junction bases with no gene match: 8. CDR3: CASSLRSGQGKNTEAFF. The CDR3 DNA reads TGTGCCAGCAGCTTGAGATCGGGACAGGGGAAGAACACTGAAGCTTTCTTT.

The V gene is TRBV13, the J gene TRBJ2-7, with TRBD1 identical over 7 bases. Germline assignment: CDR1 PRHDT and CDR2 FYEKMQ (reference sequence). CDR3 length: 15 amino acids. The V gene end was trimmed by 4 bases and the J gene end by 3 bases; junction bases not matched to a gene: 9. Written as DNA, the CDR3 is TGTGCCAGCAGCTCCCTTCGGGACAGTCACTACGAGCAGTACTTC. Translating gives CASSSLRDSHYEQYF. Filled out from reference TRBV13 and TRBJ2-7, the complete variable domain reads AAGVIQSPRHLIKEKRETATLKCYPIPRHDTVYWYQQGPGQDPQFLISFYEKMQSDKGSIPDRFSAQQFSDYHSELNMSSLELGDSALYFCASSSLRDSHYEQYFGPGTRLTVT.

This rearrangement joins TRBV21-1 to TRBJ1-1. TRBV21-1 represents a pseudogene. This CDR3 is built from 15 residues. The CDR3 sequence: CASSTRSGRGTEAFF. CDR3 bases: TGTGCCAGCAGCACCCGGTCCGGGAGAGGGACTGAAGCTTTCTTT.

The chain couples TRBV6-5 to TRBJ2-7; 11 nucleotides agree with TRBD1. The CDR3 loop spans 16 amino acids. J gave up 6 bases and V 0 bases, and 7 bases lay outside the gene matches. Germline V CDR1 and CDR2: MNHEY, SVGAGI. The CDR3 is CASSYSPSGTGGEQYF. CDR3 in DNA: TGTGCCAGCAGTTACTCGCCCTCCGGGACAGGGGGCGAGCAGTACTTC.

Only one count was recorded for this clone. The rearrangement links TRBV20-1 to TRBJ1-6; weak D call: TRBD1 (5 bases). Germline V gene sequence: CDR1 DFQATT, CDR2 SNEGSKA (reference sequence). There are 15 residues in the CDR3. Trimming stripped 3 bases from V and 8 bases from J, with 17 bases between. The CDR3 coding sequence is TGCAGTGCTAGTCGCCCAGGGATTAGAGATTCACCCCTCCACTTT. This translates into CSASRPGIRDSPLHF.

This chain joins TRBV6-1 and TRBJ2-7; D gene ambiguous. This CDR3 is built from 15 residues. Germline V gene lookup returns CDR1 MNHNS and CDR2 SASEGT. V was shortened by 3 bases and J by 2 bases, with 14 bases between the two germline ends. This CDR3 is CASSESSLQAYEQYF. CDR3 DNA sequence: TGTGCCAGCAGTGAGAGTAGTTTGCAAGCCTACGAGCAGTACTTC.

CDR3 sequence reads: CSVGAGGGDEFNYGYTF. The CDR3 region has the DNA TGCAGCGTTGGGGCTGGTGGGGGCGATGAGTTTAACTATGGCTACACCTTC. The chain uses TRBV29-1 and TRBJ1-2; D is possibly TRBD1 (6 bases). The germline gives CDR1 SQVTM, CDR2 ANQGSEA. CDR3 size: 17 residues. Between the trimmed V and J ends, which lost 4 bases and 1 base, there was a span of 22 bases.

The count of this clone is one. The rearrangement links TRBV3-1 (or the pseudogene TRBV3-2) to TRBJ2-1; D possibly corresponds to TRBD2 (6 bases). V was cut by 2 bases and J by 4 bases, with 15 bases left in between. The CDR3 runs to 16 residues. Per germline, CDR1 LGHDT and CDR2 YNNKEL (reference sequence). The CDR3 loop reads CASSQLGGETYNEQFF. DNA of the CDR3: TGTGCCAGCAGCCAACTGGGGGGAGAAACATACAATGAGCAGTTCTTC.

In nucleotides, the CDR3 is TGTGCCAGCAGTTACAGACAGCCAGCTAACTATGGCTACACCTTC. The encoded protein is CASSYRQPANYGYTF. This chain uses TRBV6-6 with TRBJ1-2; D might be TRBD1 (5 bases). This CDR3 has 15 residues. Germline lookup yields CDR1 MNHNY and CDR2 SVGAGI (reference sequence). Trimming removed 2 bases at V and 0 bases at J, with 10 bases between.

This clone was picked up a small number of times. CDR3 bases: TGTGCCAGCAGTACCCTCAGGGGCTCTAATGAAAAACTGTTTTTT. This gives the protein CASSTLRGSNEKLFF. This sequence joins TRBV27 and TRBJ1-4; tentative D call: TRBD1 (6 bases). There are 15 residues in the CDR3. V dropped 5 bases and J dropped 3 bases, with 13 bases sitting between them. Germline V gives CDR1 MNHEY, CDR2 SMNVEV (reference sequence).

The CDR3 protein is CASSIVPGEKLFF. Here the CDR3 DNA reads TGTGCCAGTAGTATAGTCCCGGGAGAAAAACTGTTTTTT. The chain recombines TRBV19 with TRBJ1-4; unclear D gene. V lost 1 base, J lost 8 bases, and 8 bases lay in between. This CDR3 spans 13 amino acids. Per germline, CDR1 LNHDA and CDR2 SQIVND (reference sequence).

This clone has just one count. This sequence joins TRBV6-5 and TRBJ1-4, with D possibly being TRBD1 (6 bases). Trimming left V 7 bases short and J 7 bases short, with 13 bases between. This CDR3 is built from 13 residues. Per the germline V gene, CDR1 is MNHEY and CDR2 is SVGAGI. The CDR3 is CASTRGRGEKLFF. The CDR3 nucleotides are TGTGCCAGCACCAGGGGCCGGGGTGAAAAACTGTTTTTT.

The J gene is TRBJ2-6, the V gene TRBV5-1; D is possibly TRBD1 (6 bases). The germline V and J ends were trimmed by 2 bases and 9 bases, with 12 bases remaining between them. This CDR3 spans 14 amino acids. Germline CDR1 is SGHRS and CDR2 is YFSETQ. CDR3 sequence: CASSFSGAFNVLTF. The CDR3 nucleotides are TGCGCCAGCAGCTTTTCAGGGGCCTTCAACGTCCTGACTTTC.

The rearrangement joins TRBV11-2 to TRBJ2-5; D may be TRBD1 (6 bases). This CDR3 contains 16 residues. CDR1 and CDR2 from the germline V gene are SGHAT and FQNNGV. The V and J ends lost 4 bases and 3 bases respectively, with 18 bases between them. CDR3 region: CASSSGRQATKETQYF. The CDR3 coding sequence is TGTGCCAGCAGCTCGGGGCGACAGGCCACCAAAGAGACCCAGTACTTC.

The J gene is TRBJ2-1, the V gene TRBV7-9; D not resolved. The CDR3 is 13 residues long. CDR1 and CDR2 (germline): SEHNR, FQNEAQ (reference sequence). Trimming shortened V by 1 base and J by 5 bases, and 6 bases separated the two germline ends. CDR3 in amino acids: CASSLGLDNEQFF. Written as DNA, the CDR3 is TGTGCCAGCAGCTTAGGGCTAGACAATGAGCAGTTCTTC.

This chain's CDR3 is CASSLAGSGGYEQYF. The CDR3 nucleotides are TGTGCCAGCAGCTTAGCGGGAAGTGGGGGCTACGAGCAGTACTTC. This rearrangement joins TRBV5-4 to TRBJ2-7; 7 bases are shared with TRBD2. Germline V gene lookup returns CDR1 SGHNT and CDR2 YYREEE (reference sequence). Trimming cost V 2 bases and J 3 bases; bases outside gene matches: 8. The CDR3 contains 15 residues.

The chain uses TRBV28 and TRBJ2-3; D not certain. This CDR3 region has 15 residues. The germline V gene encodes CDR1 MDHEN and CDR2 SYDVKM. V lost 5 bases and J 2 bases, leaving 14 bases between the germline ends. The CDR3 DNA reads TGTGCCAGCAGTGACCTGGCGGTGTCCACAGATACGCAGTATTTT. This codes for CASSDLAVSTDTQYF.

This rearrangement joins TRBV10-3 to TRBJ2-4, with a weak D call TRBD2 (6 bases). V was clipped by 4 bases and J by 0 bases, with 13 bases between them. The CDR3 sequence is 16 residues long. Germline loops: CDR1 ENHRY, CDR2 SYGVKD. CDR3 amino acids: CAISGGVQAAKNIQYF. The CDR3 DNA follows: TGTGCCATCAGTGGGGGGGTTCAGGCAGCCAAAAACATTCAGTACTTC.

V gene TRBV5-1 combines with J gene TRBJ2-2; 7 bases map to TRBD1. CDR1 is SGHRS and CDR2 is YFSETQ in the germline V gene. The CDR3 is 17 residues long. Trimming at V came to 0 bases and at J to 0 bases, leaving 5 bases not matched to a gene. This chain's CDR3 is CASSLEFGTANTGELFF. CDR3 DNA: TGCGCCAGCAGCTTGGAGTTTGGGACAGCGAACACCGGGGAGCTGTTTTTT.